The 32 T cell receptor beta chains below all came from one sample that was sequenced in a study of untreated major depressive disorder. Clones were read by immunoSEQ multiplex PCR, and TCRdb kept only the in-frame ones, dropping some. The sample carries approximately 21,000 clones, nearly 90% recorded once. The sequenced sample was CD4+ T cells from PBMCs. The origin of the receptors is a woman in her 40s in good health.

The chain is built from TRBV19 and TRBJ1-5; 8 nucleotides align to TRBD1. CDR3 length: 15 amino acids. V was clipped by 5 bases and J by 1 base; unmatched bases: 4. CDR1 is LNHDA, CDR2 SQIVND, per germline (reference sequence). CDR3 nucleotide sequence: TGTGCCAGTAGTGGACAGGGCGGGAGCAATCAGCCCCAGCATTTT. Translating gives CASSGQGGSNQPQHF. The variable domain in full, with the rest retrieved from reference TRBV19 and TRBJ1-5, is DGGITQSPKYLFRKEGQNVTLSCEQNLNHDAMYWYRQDPGQGLRLIYYSQIVNDFQKGDIAEGYSVSREKKESFPLTVTSAQKNPTAFYLCASSGQGGSNQPQHFGDGTRLSIL.

V usage is TRBV5-4 and J usage is TRBJ2-3; D not certain. V shed 2 bases and J shed 3 bases, with 16 bases lying between them. This CDR3 contains 16 residues. Per germline, CDR1 SGHNT and CDR2 YYREEE (reference sequence). The CDR3, as DNA: TGTGCCAGCAGCTTATCAACAGCCCGAGGAACAGATACGCAGTATTTT. Amino acids: CASSLSTARGTDTQYF.

The DNA of the CDR3 is TGCAGCGGTACTACAGGGAGCACTGAAGCTTTCTTT. Translating gives CSGTTGSTEAFF. This chain uses TRBV29-1 with TRBJ1-1, with D possibly TRBD1 on 6 matching bases. From germline, CDR1 is SQVTM and CDR2 ANQGSEA. The CDR3 has 12 residues. The ends were cut back, 7 bases at V and 4 bases at J, with 13 bases in the middle.

The chain links TRBV27 to TRBJ1-4; D remains ambiguous. The CDR3 has 15 residues. V lost 4 bases and J 0 bases, leaving 9 bases between the germline ends. Germline V gene data show CDR1 as MNHEY and CDR2 as SMNVEV (reference sequence). CDR3 sequence reads: CASSSTAPTNEKLFF. Written as DNA, the CDR3 is TGTGCCAGCAGTTCGACGGCACCAACTAATGAAAAACTGTTTTTT. The full variable domain, rest sourced from reference TRBV27 and TRBJ1-4, is EAQVTQNPRYLITVTGKKLTVTCSQNMNHEYMSWYRQDPGLGLRQIYYSMNVEVTDKGDVPEGYKVSRKEKRNFPLILESPSPNQTSLYFCASSSTAPTNEKLFFGSGTQLSVL.

The J gene is TRBJ2-5, the V gene TRBV27; D is unclear. V was pared by 3 bases and J by 5 bases, with 16 bases between. This CDR3 contains 15 residues. The germline CDR1 and CDR2 sequences are MNHEY and SMNVEV (reference sequence). CDR3 region: CASSFGGTLSETQYF. CDR3 bases: TGTGCCAGCAGTTTTGGCGGTACACTCAGCGAGACCCAGTACTTC.

The chain has TRBV4-1 and TRBJ2-3, with TRBD1 matching 8 bases. Trimming cost V 2 bases and J 9 bases; bases outside gene matches: 4. From germline, CDR1 is MGHRA and CDR2 YSYEKL. This CDR3 region has 13 residues. CDR3 amino acids: CASSQLGTGTQYF. The CDR3 coding sequence is TGCGCCAGCAGCCAACTCGGGACAGGAACGCAGTATTTT.

This chain uses TRBV4-1 with TRBJ1-4; D is unclear. V lost 4 bases and J 2 bases, leaving 8 bases between the germline ends. This CDR3 contains 14 residues. CDR1 and CDR2 from the germline V gene are MGHRA and YSYEKL. CDR3 sequence: CASSPTWTNEKLFF. CDR3 nucleotides: TGCGCCAGCAGCCCTACCTGGACTAATGAAAAACTGTTTTTT.

This rearrangement joins TRBV4-3 to TRBJ1-1; the D is unclear. This CDR3 is built from 15 residues. The V and J ends lost 0 bases and 3 bases respectively, with 11 bases between them. Germline CDR1 is LGHNA and CDR2 is YSLEER. This chain's CDR3 is CASSQDWGRDTEAFF. The CDR3 DNA is TGCGCCAGCAGCCAAGACTGGGGAAGAGACACTGAAGCTTTCTTT.

CDR3 DNA: TGTGCCAGCAGCCCTGGACAGGGAAGTGATCAGCCCCAGCATTTT. Protein sequence: CASSPGQGSDQPQHF. The rearrangement uses TRBV9 and TRBJ1-5, with 8 bases identical to TRBD1. This CDR3 comprises 15 residues. The germline V gene encodes CDR1 SGDLS and CDR2 YYNGEE. The J segment lost 5 bases and the V segment lost 4 bases, leaving 8 bases of the junction unmatched.

This clone has only a few counts. The CDR3 DNA sequence: TGCGCCAGCAGCTTGGTACAGGGTTTCCAAGAGACCCAGTACTTC. It translates to CASSLVQGFQETQYF. The rearrangement links TRBV5-1 to TRBJ2-5, with a weak D call TRBD1 (6 bases). The germline gives CDR1 SGHRS, CDR2 YFSETQ. The V gene lost 0 bases and the J gene lost 1 base, with 10 bases spanning the gap. The CDR3 contains 15 residues.

This clone has a single count. This chain links TRBV28 with TRBJ2-2, with 13 nucleotides matching TRBD2. There are 17 residues in the CDR3. From germline, CDR1 is MDHEN and CDR2 SYDVKM. J lost 1 base, V lost 8 bases, and 7 bases had no gene match. The CDR3 DNA sequence: TGTGCCAGCGGGTTGACTAGCGGGGGGCAGAACACCGGGGAGCTGTTTTTT. As protein: CASGLTSGGQNTGELFF.

This clone was seen a single time. The V call is TRBV28, the J call TRBJ1-4; D gene ambiguous. The CDR3 runs to 12 residues. CDR1 MDHEN and CDR2 SYDVKM come from the germline V gene. V lost 8 bases and J lost 4, with 8 bases in between. CDR3 DNA sequence: TGTGCCAGCGGGGAGAGTAATGAAAAACTGTTTTTT. Translated, it gives CASGESNEKLFF.

The chain joins TRBV5-1 to TRBJ2-5, with TRBD1 as a possible D gene (6 bases). The CDR3 has 13 residues. Germline CDR1 and CDR2: SGHRS and YFSETQ. V lost 4 bases and J 4 bases, leaving 11 bases between the germline ends. CDR3 protein: CASSKQGGETQYF. In DNA form, the CDR3 reads TGCGCCAGCAGCAAACAGGGTGGAGAGACCCAGTACTTC.

The chain couples TRBV10-3 to TRBJ2-7; 9 nucleotides match TRBD1. The CDR3 sequence is 13 residues long. In germline, CDR1 is ENHRY, CDR2 SYGVKD. Losses at the gene ends were 10 bases for V and 3 bases for J; bases not matched to a gene: 7. In DNA, the CDR3 is TGTGCCACCGACGGACAGGGGATCTACGAGCAGTACTTC. Protein product: CATDGQGIYEQYF.

This clone appeared a single time. V and J are TRBV5-1 and TRBJ2-3; weak D call: TRBD2 (6 bases). Trimming removed 1 base from V and 1 base from J, with 10 bases in between. Germline loops: CDR1 SGHRS, CDR2 YFSETQ. This CDR3 spans 15 amino acids. CDR3 residues: CASSLMASGTDTQYF. CDR3 coding DNA: TGCGCCAGCAGCTTGATGGCTAGCGGCACAGATACGCAGTATTTT. Together with reference TRBV5-1 and TRBJ2-3, the CDR3 gives the full variable domain: KAGVTQTPRYLIKTRGQQVTLSCSPISGHRSVSWYQQTPGQGLQFLFEYFSETQRNKGNFPGRFSGRQFSNSRSEMNVSTLELGDSALYLCASSLMASGTDTQYFGPGTRLTVL.

This clone was seen more than once but under ten times. The V call is TRBV7-2, the J call TRBJ1-5, with D possibly TRBD1 on 5 matching bases. V dropped 3 bases and J dropped 6 bases, with 15 bases sitting between them. The germline gives CDR1 SGHTA, CDR2 FQGNSA. The CDR3 totals 15 residues. The CDR3 DNA reads TGTGCCAGCAGCTTCGCCCCGGGGCAGCTTCAGCCCCAGCATTTT. Protein product: CASSFAPGQLQPQHF.

This chain uses TRBV10-1 with TRBJ2-7, with 8 bases identical to TRBD1. This CDR3 has 16 amino acids. Trimming removed 3 bases from V and 0 bases from J; junction bases left unmatched: 7. In germline, CDR1 is WNHNN, CDR2 SYGVQD (reference sequence). The DNA of the CDR3 is TGCGCCAGCAGTGAACCGACAGGGGCGAGCTCCTACGAGCAGTACGTC. It yields the protein CASSEPTGASSYEQYV.

V is TRBV7-2 and J is TRBJ2-3; 8 nucleotides line up with TRBD2. V gave up 7 bases and J gave up 4 bases; unmatched junction bases: 10. Per the germline V gene, CDR1 is SGHTA and CDR2 is FQGNSA. This CDR3 has 15 amino acids. The CDR3: CASTPTGGAADTQYF. Here the CDR3 DNA reads TGTGCCAGCACCCCTACGGGGGGGGCGGCAGATACGCAGTATTTT.

The rearrangement joins TRBV27 to TRBJ2-5; D call uncertain. The CDR3 is made up of 14 amino acids. Germline CDR1 is MNHEY and CDR2 is SMNVEV (reference sequence). Between the trimmed V and J ends, which lost 3 bases and 4 bases, there was a span of 12 bases. The CDR3 region has the DNA TGTGCCAGCAGTTTGAGGCCGGACGGAGAGACCCAGTACTTC. Translated: CASSLRPDGETQYF.

This rearrangement joins TRBV28 to TRBJ1-2; TRBD1 is a possible D gene (6 bases). The V gene's germline CDR1 is MDHEN and CDR2 SYDVKM. The CDR3 runs to 14 residues. V lost 6 bases and J lost 3, with 14 bases in between. The CDR3 is CASRVAGADYGYTF. Written as DNA, the CDR3 is TGTGCCAGCAGAGTGGCGGGGGCTGACTATGGCTACACCTTC.

V is TRBV14 and J is TRBJ2-1; the D is unclear. Germline values: CDR1 SGHDN, CDR2 FVKESK. This CDR3 comprises 14 residues. V was pared by 4 bases and J by 1 base, with 8 bases between. CDR3 in DNA: TGTGCCAGCAGCCCTAGTGGGTCCTACAATGAGCAGTTCTTC. This gives the protein CASSPSGSYNEQFF.

In this sample, this clone turned up a few times. The gene calls are TRBV6-5 and TRBJ2-6; no definite D call. V lost 6 bases, J lost 3 bases, and 6 bases lay in between. Germline CDR1 and CDR2: MNHEY and SVGAGI. This CDR3 comprises 13 residues. CDR3 nucleotides: TGTGCCAGCAGGGGGAATGGGGCCAACGTCCTGACTTTC. Protein: CASRGNGANVLTF.

The chain links TRBV29-1 to TRBJ2-2, with unresolved D. Per germline, CDR1 SQVTM and CDR2 ANQGSEA. The CDR3 extends over 14 amino acids. Trimming removed 5 bases at V and 6 bases at J, with 16 bases between. The CDR3 here is CSVKWAEWSGELFF. The CDR3, as DNA: TGCAGCGTTAAATGGGCCGAGTGGTCCGGGGAGCTGTTTTTT.

The chain combines TRBV5-1 with TRBJ1-4; 7 bases align to TRBD1. CDR3 length equals 16 residues. The junction had 9 bases not matched to a gene; V was cut back by 3 bases and J by 4 bases. The germline V gene encodes CDR1 SGHRS and CDR2 YFSETQ. CDR3 DNA sequence: TGCGCCAGCAGCTCGAGGCCTGACAGGGTTAATGAAAAACTGTTTTTT. This codes for CASSSRPDRVNEKLFF.

J is TRBJ1-6 and V is TRBV5-5; D gene uncertain. Trimming took off 3 bases at V and 6 bases at J, with 7 bases between the two ends. The germline V gene has CDR1 SGHKS and CDR2 YYEKEE (reference sequence). The CDR3 has 13 residues. CDR3 sequence: CASSSGPNSPLHF. CDR3 DNA sequence: TGTGCCAGCAGCTCTGGGCCTAATTCACCCCTCCACTTT. The variable domain in full, completed from reference TRBV5-5 and TRBJ1-6, reads DAGVTQSPTHLIKTRGQQVTLRCSPISGHKSVSWYQQVLGQGPQFIFQYYEKEERGRGNFPDRFSARQFPNYSSELNVNALLLGDSALYLCASSSGPNSPLHFGNGTRLTVT.

V and J are TRBV10-1 and TRBJ2-1, with 8 bases that match TRBD1. Germline trimming cut 2 bases from V and 15 bases from J; bases unmatched to any gene: 6. CDR3 length: 12 amino acids. Germline V lookup: CDR1 WNHNN, CDR2 SYGVQD (reference sequence). The CDR3 sequence: CASSEGGQGLFF. CDR3 DNA: TGCGCCAGCAGTGAGGGAGGACAGGGCTTGTTCTTC.

The rearrangement links TRBV29-1 to TRBJ2-1, with TRBD2 matching over 10 bases. The CDR3 runs 13 residues. Germline V lookup: CDR1 SQVTM, CDR2 ANQGSEA. The J segment lost 10 bases and the V segment lost 4 bases, leaving 7 bases of the junction unmatched. The CDR3 nucleotides are TGCAGCGTTGCGCTAGCGGGAGAAGGAGAGCAGTTCTTC. Encoded protein: CSVALAGEGEQFF.

The chain uses TRBV30 and TRBJ2-7; maybe TRBD2 (5 bases). The CDR3 consists of 20 residues. V was pared by 0 bases and J by 0 bases, with 27 bases between. Germline V lookup: CDR1 GTSNPN, CDR2 SVGIG (reference sequence). The CDR3 sequence: CAWSVSLLELAALASYEQYF. CDR3 DNA sequence: TGTGCCTGGAGTGTTTCCCTATTAGAGCTTGCAGCCCTAGCCTCCTACGAGCAGTACTTC.

V is TRBV5-6 and J is TRBJ2-5, with 7 bases matching TRBD2. This CDR3 region has 15 residues. The germline V gene encodes CDR1 SGHDT and CDR2 YYEEEE. V lost 0 bases to trimming and J lost 1 base; unmatched junction nucleotides: 3. The CDR3 is CASSLVWGGQETQYF. The CDR3 DNA follows: TGTGCCAGCAGCTTGGTATGGGGGGGCCAAGAGACCCAGTACTTC.

V gene TRBV6-4 combines with J gene TRBJ2-3; unclear D gene. CDR3 length: 13 amino acids. Trimming stripped 2 bases from V and 2 bases from J, with 5 bases between. Per germline, CDR1 MRHNA and CDR2 SNTAGT. The CDR3 DNA reads TGTGCCAGCAGTGACAGGGTCACAGATACGCAGTATTTT. Encoded protein: CASSDRVTDTQYF.

The chain uses TRBV5-6 and TRBJ2-1; D call uncertain. In germline, CDR1 is SGHDT, CDR2 YYEEEE. Trimming took 6 bases from V and 7 from J, leaving 11 bases between them. This CDR3 has 12 residues. CDR3 residues: CASTSGWNEQFF. The CDR3 coding sequence is TGTGCCAGCACCTCCGGGTGGAATGAGCAGTTCTTC.

The chain is built from TRBV10-3 and TRBJ1-2; D is undetermined. Looked up from germline, CDR1 is ENHRY and CDR2 is SYGVKD. Between the trimmed V and J ends, which lost 6 bases and 4 bases, there was a span of 15 bases. CDR3 length equals 14 residues. The CDR3 spells CAISHSVESYGYTF. The CDR3 coding sequence is TGTGCCATCAGCCACAGCGTGGAGAGCTATGGCTACACCTTC.